A selection of T cell receptor beta chains follows, all from one sample in a study of long-term antiretroviral therapy in people with HIV. The assay was immunoSEQ multiplex PCR, and TCRdb's table has in-frame clones only and misses some. This repertoire shows about 28,000 clones, roughly 87% found once; its top ten account for about 0.93%. The sample in question was unsorted PBMCs, obtained 2 years after starting antiretroviral therapy. The origin of the receptors is a man aged 45-65 years with HIV. Each CDR3 is given with its conserved first and last residue. D genes are given only for firm matches. Only some rows state a clone size, as once, few, many or a class for expanded clones.

>.|TRBV6-5|TRBJ1-1|.
CASSYFGGKDTEAFF
TGTGCCAGCAGTTATTTCGGGGGCAAGGACACTGAAGCTTTCTTT
>once|TRBV30|TRBJ2-5|.
CAWSIPKEWETQYF
TGTGCCTGGAGTATTCCTAAGGAGTGGGAGACCCAGTACTTC
>.|TRBV5-1|TRBJ2-2|.
CASSLGTANTGELFF
TGCGCCAGCAGCTTGGGGACCGCGAACACCGGGGAGCTGTTTTTT
>once|TRBV7-2|TRBJ2-3|TRBD1
CASSLRGQGTDTQYF
TGTGCCAGCAGCTTGAGGGGGCAAGGCACAGATACGCAGTATTTT
>.|TRBV18|TRBJ2-1|.
CASSVDRPNEQFF
TGTGCCAGCTCAGTCGACAGGCCGAATGAGCAGTTCTTC
>.|TRBV15|TRBJ1-2|.
CATSLNRVNYGYTF
TGTGCCACCAGCTTAAACAGGGTGAACTATGGCTACACCTTC
>.|TRBV11-3|TRBJ2-1|.
CASSFWGEVENEQFF
TGTGCCAGCAGCTTCTGGGGGGAGGTTGAAAATGAGCAGTTCTTC
>.|TRBV28|TRBJ1-2|.
CASSLAGPQGYGYTF
TGTGCCAGCAGTTTGGCGGGCCCTCAGGGCTATGGCTACACCTTC
>.|TRBV5-8|TRBJ2-5|.
CASSLEGVRETQYF
TGTGCCAGCAGCTTGGAAGGGGTCCGGGAGACCCAGTACTTC
>.|TRBV4-1|TRBJ2-3|TRBD2
CASRTGLAESDTQYF
TGCGCCAGCAGAACGGGACTAGCGGAATCAGATACGCAGTATTTT
>once|TRBV28|TRBJ1-2|.
CASSTSRTKNYGYTF
.
>.|TRBV7-2|TRBJ1-5|.
CASSPTEYPNQPQHF
TGTGCCAGCAGCCCCACAGAATATCCGAATCAGCCCCAGCATTTT
>few|TRBV9|TRBJ2-7|.
CASSVAPGLWEQYF
TGTGCCAGCAGCGTAGCTCCGGGATTATGGGAGCAGTACTTC